These 25 T cell receptor beta chains came from one sample sequenced in a study of PD-1 blockade in classical Hodgkin lymphoma. Time point given: cycle 4 day 1 (C4D1), after 6 weeks of nivolumab. Every one of the patients relapsed after autologous stem cell transplantation (brentuximab vedotin exposure was variable). The repertoire was sequenced with immunoSEQ multiplex PCR; TCRdb's copy has only in-frame clones and lacks some. The sample has approximately 110,000 clones, approximately 89% seen once. The specimen was peripheral blood mononuclear cells (PBMCs), collected before the fourth cycle of nivolumab. These receptors all stem from a human donor with classical Hodgkin lymphoma.

The chain links TRBV28 to TRBJ1-4; D perhaps matches TRBD1 (6 bases). V lost 5 bases and J 8 bases, leaving 18 bases between the germline ends. The germline V gene encodes CDR1 MDHEN and CDR2 SYDVKM. The CDR3 loop spans 15 amino acids. CDR3 in amino acids: CASSAPGTLEEKLFF. CDR3 DNA sequence: TGTGCCAGCAGTGCCCCGGGGACATTAGAGGAAAAACTGTTTTTT. The full variable domain, with the rest looked up from reference TRBV28 and TRBJ1-4, is DVKVTQSSRYLVKRTGEKVFLECVQDMDHENMFWYRQDPGLGLRLIYFSYDVKMKEKGDIPEGYSVSREKKERFSLILESASTNQTSMYLCASSAPGTLEEKLFFGSGTQLSVL.

Many counts were recorded for this clone. The chain uses TRBV19 and TRBJ1-1, with 8 bases that match TRBD1. This CDR3 has 13 residues. Germline-derived CDR1 and CDR2 are LNHDA and SQIVND (reference sequence). The V and J ends lost 11 bases and 4 bases, in that order; junction bases with no gene match: 9. DNA for the CDR3: TGTGCCCCGGACAGGGTAAGGCGCACTGAAGCTTTCTTT. Translated: CAPDRVRRTEAFF.

This chain uses TRBV7-9 with TRBJ1-5, with D perhaps TRBD1 (6 bases). Trimming removed 2 bases from V and 7 bases from J, with 12 bases in between. Germline V lookup: CDR1 SEHNR, CDR2 FQNEAQ (reference sequence). The CDR3 sequence is 14 residues long. The CDR3 coding sequence is TGTGCCAGCAGCTTACCGGGGGCAGACCAGCCCCAGCATTTT. Translated, it gives CASSLPGADQPQHF.

The genes are TRBV10-2 and TRBJ2-7, with D perhaps matching TRBD2 (6 bases). The CDR3 has 16 amino acids. Trimming stripped 2 bases from V and 5 bases from J, with 19 bases between. Per germline, CDR1 WSHSY and CDR2 SAAADI. As DNA, the CDR3 is TGCGCCAGCAGTGAGGGAGGGTCGGGCCGTTCCAACGAGCAGTACTTC. This gives the protein CASSEGGSGRSNEQYF.

This clone was recorded once. The rearrangement uses TRBV6-1 and TRBJ1-5; D unclear. The CDR3 length is 13 residues. Germline V gene sequence: CDR1 MNHNS, CDR2 SASEGT. Trimming removed 2 bases from V and 9 bases from J, with 11 bases in between. The CDR3 bases are TGTGCCAGCAGTGAAAGGAACGTCAGGCCCCAGCATTTT. Protein product: CASSERNVRPQHF.

The chain uses TRBV28 and TRBJ1-5, with TRBD1 as a possible D gene (6 bases). Per the germline V gene, CDR1 is MDHEN and CDR2 is SYDVKM. This CDR3 region has 15 residues. Trimming shortened V by 3 bases and J by 6 bases, and 15 bases separated the two germline ends. Here the CDR3 reads CASSFVIGGSQPQHF. The CDR3 DNA follows: TGTGCCAGCAGTTTTGTGATAGGGGGATCTCAGCCCCAGCATTTT.

This chain links TRBV5-8 with TRBJ1-2; D unresolved. The germline V gene has CDR1 SGHTS and CDR2 YDEGEE. V lost 4 bases and J 4 bases, leaving 11 bases between the germline ends. CDR3 length: 13 amino acids. CDR3 in DNA: TGTGCCAGCAGCGTGGGTCGGAGCTATGGCTACACCTTC. Protein sequence: CASSVGRSYGYTF.

The chain couples TRBV9 to TRBJ1-1, with a tentative D call TRBD1 (5 bases). CDR3 length: 13 residues. CDR1 and CDR2 (germline): SGDLS, YYNGEE. The V gene lost 4 bases and the J gene lost 5 bases, with 12 bases spanning the gap. CDR3 sequence: CASSQGVGTEAFF. The CDR3, as DNA: TGTGCCAGCAGCCAGGGAGTAGGGACTGAAGCTTTCTTT. Filled out from reference TRBV9 and TRBJ1-1, the complete variable domain reads DSGVTQTPKHLITATGQRVTLRCSPRSGDLSVYWYQQSLDQGLQFLIQYYNGEERAKGNILERFSAQQFPDLHSELNLSSLELGDSALYFCASSQGVGTEAFFGQGTRLTVV.

This clone was counted a few times. The chain combines TRBV10-1 with TRBJ1-1, with a tentative D call TRBD1 (6 bases). Trimming cost V 0 bases and J 3 bases, with 14 bases left between them. The CDR3 totals 16 residues. The germline CDR1 and CDR2 sequences are WNHNN and SYGVQD (reference sequence). The CDR3 sequence is CASSESRGSKYTEAFF. In DNA, the CDR3 is TGCGCCAGCAGTGAGTCCAGGGGAAGCAAGTACACTGAAGCTTTCTTT.

The chain carries TRBV18 and TRBJ2-7; D is possibly TRBD2 (5 bases). CDR1 KGHSH and CDR2 LQKENI come from the germline V gene. The CDR3 runs to 14 residues. Trimming cost V 3 bases and J 8 bases, with 17 bases left between them. The CDR3 DNA sequence: TGTGCCAGCTCACCCCCCCGGGATGGCACGCAGCAGTACTTC. This translates into CASSPPRDGTQQYF.

The CDR3 nucleotides read TGCAGCGCCGGAGAAGCTTTCTTT. It yields the protein CSAGEAFF. This rearrangement joins TRBV29-1 to TRBJ1-1, with no clear D. In germline, CDR1 is SQVTM, CDR2 ANQGSEA. V was pared by 7 bases and J by 8 bases, with 5 bases between. CDR3 length: 8 amino acids.

The chain recombines TRBV16 with TRBJ1-2; the match to TRBD1 covers 8 bases. J lost 2 bases, V lost 1 base, and 6 bases had no gene match. Germline lookup yields CDR1 KGHSY and CDR2 FQNENV. CDR3 size: 16 residues. In nucleotides, the CDR3 is TGTGCCAGCAGCCAATTGACAGGGGCTAAGAACTATGGCTACACCTTC. Residues: CASSQLTGAKNYGYTF.

The CDR3 DNA sequence: TGTGCCATCAGTGAGTCTCTAGCGGGAGGCTACGAGCAGTACTTC. Protein sequence: CAISESLAGGYEQYF. This rearrangement joins TRBV10-3 to TRBJ2-7; TRBD2 matches at 11 bases. Trimming took 0 bases from V and 3 from J; bases not matched to a gene: 1. The CDR3 length is 15 residues. Germline CDR1 is ENHRY and CDR2 is SYGVKD.

The chain couples TRBV19 to TRBJ2-3; no definite D call. The CDR3 is 14 residues long. V lost 5 bases and J lost 0, with 9 bases in between. Germline CDR1 and CDR2: LNHDA and SQIVND (reference sequence). CDR3 sequence (DNA): TGTGCCAGTAGTCGGGCAGTGAGCACAGATACGCAGTATTTT. Encoded protein: CASSRAVSTDTQYF.

This chain uses TRBV5-1 with TRBJ2-3; 7 bases agree with TRBD2. J lost 4 bases, V lost 0 bases, and 11 bases had no gene match. The CDR3 extends over 17 amino acids. Germline CDR1 reads SGHRS; CDR2 reads YFSETQ. CDR3 nucleotides: TGCGCCAGCAGCTTGGAGAGACTAGCTCGTGGCTCAGATACGCAGTATTTT. It encodes CASSLERLARGSDTQYF.

The rearrangement uses TRBV10-1 and TRBJ2-3; unclear D gene. The V and J ends lost 4 bases and 1 base respectively, with 6 bases between them. Germline CDR1 reads WNHNN; CDR2 reads SYGVQD (reference sequence). This CDR3 is 13 amino acids long. CDR3 loop: CASSVPGTDTQYF. The DNA for the CDR3 is TGCGCCAGCAGTGTTCCAGGCACAGATACGCAGTATTTT.

This chain links TRBV27 with TRBJ2-2; possibly TRBD1 for D (6 bases). Trimming took 7 bases from V and 0 from J, leaving 21 bases between them. This CDR3 contains 18 residues. CDR1 and CDR2 from the germline V gene are MNHEY and SMNVEV (reference sequence). The CDR3 nucleotides are TGTGCCAGCATCCCCCTCCTGGCTGGACAGCCGAACACCGGGGAGCTGTTTTTT. Amino acids: CASIPLLAGQPNTGELFF.

The chain combines TRBV6-1 with TRBJ1-1; TRBD1 is a possible D gene (5 bases). The CDR3 length is 15 residues. Trimming removed 8 bases from V and 1 base from J, with 17 bases in between. Germline V gene lookup returns CDR1 MNHNS and CDR2 SASEGT. The DNA for the CDR3 is TGTGCCAGCGGAGAGGTTGGGGCGGGGAACACTGAAGCTTTCTTT. Protein sequence: CASGEVGAGNTEAFF.

The chain couples TRBV7-9 to TRBJ2-5; tentatively, D is TRBD1 (6 bases). This CDR3 spans 13 amino acids. V lost 6 bases and J 2 bases, leaving 10 bases between the germline ends. CDR1 is SEHNR and CDR2 is FQNEAQ in the germline V gene (reference sequence). The CDR3 coding sequence is TGTGCCAGCAGGCCGACAGGTCAAGAGACCCAGTACTTC. Amino acid sequence: CASRPTGQETQYF.

This clone was detected once. The chain links TRBV7-2 to TRBJ2-7, with 7 bases fitting TRBD1. The CDR3 sequence is 13 residues long. The J segment lost 2 bases and the V segment lost 5 bases, leaving 3 bases of the junction unmatched. CDR1 is SGHTA and CDR2 is FQGNSA in the germline V gene. The CDR3 reads CASSPDRAYEQYF. The CDR3 DNA follows: TGTGCCAGCAGCCCCGACAGGGCCTACGAGCAGTACTTC.

This rearrangement joins TRBV7-9 to TRBJ2-1; TRBD2 matches at 9 bases. Germline trimming cut 5 bases from V and 3 bases from J; bases unmatched to any gene: 8. Per germline, CDR1 SEHNR and CDR2 FQNEAQ (reference sequence). The CDR3 totals 16 residues. The CDR3 region is CASSPLTSGFYNEQFF. In DNA, the CDR3 is TGTGCCAGCAGCCCCCTGACTAGCGGATTCTACAATGAGCAGTTCTTC.

This clone occurred once. The chain is built from TRBV9 and TRBJ2-3, with D unresolved. V was pared by 0 bases and J by 7 bases, with 18 bases between. The CDR3 is made up of 16 amino acids. The germline V gene has CDR1 SGDLS and CDR2 YYNGEE. DNA of the CDR3: TGTGCCAGCAGCGTAGGATGGCTCCCCCAAGTGAATACGCAGTATTTT. It is translated as CASSVGWLPQVNTQYF.

The gene calls are TRBV9 and TRBJ2-5; 8 bases map to TRBD1. Per the germline V gene, CDR1 is SGDLS and CDR2 is YYNGEE. The CDR3 consists of 13 residues. With 0 bases clipped from V and 5 bases from J, the junction kept 0 bases outside the gene matches. Here the CDR3 reads CASSVGTGETQYF. The DNA of the CDR3 is TGTGCCAGCAGCGTAGGGACAGGGGAGACCCAGTACTTC.

This clone occurred once. V usage is TRBV19 and J usage is TRBJ1-2, with 7 bases aligning to TRBD1. Germline V gives CDR1 LNHDA, CDR2 SQIVND (reference sequence). After removal of 8 bases from V and 5 bases from J, the junction contained 2 bases not matched to a gene. The CDR3 sequence is 11 residues long. CDR3 sequence reads: CASDREYGYTF. Here the CDR3 DNA reads TGTGCCAGTGACAGGGAGTATGGCTACACCTTC.

In its sample, this clone was seen a few times. The CDR3 loop reads CASSAKGGLAKLFF. The CDR3 DNA reads TGTGCCAGCAGCGCAAAAGGGGGATTGGCAAAACTGTTTTTT. This chain connects TRBV7-9 to TRBJ1-4; tentative D call: TRBD1 (6 bases). CDR1 SEHNR and CDR2 FQNEAQ come from the germline V gene (reference sequence). This CDR3 contains 14 residues. V dropped 5 bases and J dropped 10 bases, with 17 bases sitting between them.